A selection of T cell receptor beta chains follows, all from one sample in a study of shared clonotypes between healthy human individuals. Measured with immunoSEQ multiplex PCR; TCRdb has only the in-frame clones, and not every one. The sample gives over 400,000 clones, approximately 95% of which show up once; 0.05% to 0.07% is in the top ten. The sequenced sample consisted of naive CD4+ T cells sorted from blood. These receptors originate from a woman aged 25-40 years in good health. The CDR3 runs from the conserved cysteine through the conserved F or W. A D gene is named only where the DNA matches it firmly. Rows give clone size only sometimes, using once, few, many, or a class for an expanded clone.

CDR3aa: CASSPLSGYDTGELFF; CDR3nt: TGTGCCAGCTCACCACTGTCAGGGTACGACACCGGGGAGCTGTTTTTT; len: 16; v_gene: TRBV18; abundance: once; d_gene: -; j_gene: TRBJ2-2
CDR3aa: CAWSVRGDSPQHF; CDR3nt: TGTGCCTGGAGTGTACGAGGAGATTCGCCCCAGCATTTT; len: 13; v_gene: TRBV30; abundance: -; d_gene: -; j_gene: TRBJ1-5
CDR3aa: CASSPSRVSYNEQFF; CDR3nt: TGCGCCAGCAGCCCCTCCAGGGTCTCCTACAATGAGCAGTTCTTC; len: 15; v_gene: TRBV4-1; abundance: -; d_gene: -; j_gene: TRBJ2-1
CDR3aa: CASSQDLGTSFSTYEQYF; CDR3nt: TGCGCCAGCAGCCAAGATCTTGGGACTAGCTTTAGTACCTACGAGCAGTACTTC; len: 18; v_gene: TRBV4-1; abundance: -; d_gene: TRBD2; j_gene: TRBJ2-7
CDR3aa: CASRTTGFSYNEQFF; CDR3nt: TGTGCCAGCAGAACGACTGGGTTCTCCTACAATGAGCAGTTCTTC; len: 15; v_gene: TRBV27; abundance: -; d_gene: -; j_gene: TRBJ2-1
CDR3aa: CASSEARDRGSSENTGELFF; CDR3nt: TGTGCCAGCAGTGAAGCGCGGGACAGGGGTTCGAGTGAGAACACCGGGGAGCTGTTTTTT; len: 20; v_gene: TRBV2; abundance: -; d_gene: TRBD1; j_gene: TRBJ2-2
CDR3aa: CASSLKGLGSMNTEAFF; CDR3nt: TGTGCCAGCAGCTTAAAGGGTCTTGGTTCAATGAACACTGAAGCTTTCTTT; len: 17; v_gene: TRBV5-4; abundance: -; d_gene: -; j_gene: TRBJ1-1
CDR3aa: CASSEANRVGGNQPQHF; CDR3nt: TGTGCCAGCAGTGAAGCGAATCGGGTCGGGGGCAATCAGCCCCAGCATTTT; len: 17; v_gene: TRBV6-1; abundance: -; d_gene: -; j_gene: TRBJ1-5
CDR3aa: CASSLRPLGTSGRNEQFF; CDR3nt: TGTGCCAGCAGCCTCCGCCCTCTGGGGACTAGCGGGAGGAATGAGCAGTTCTTC; len: 18; v_gene: TRBV9; abundance: -; d_gene: TRBD2; j_gene: TRBJ2-1
CDR3aa: CASSPQLAGGNTGELFF; CDR3nt: TGTGCCAGCTCACCCCAACTAGCGGGAGGCAACACCGGGGAGCTGTTTTTT; len: 17; v_gene: TRBV18; abundance: -; d_gene: TRBD2; j_gene: TRBJ2-2
CDR3aa: CASSIPGLSPYEQYF; CDR3nt: TGTGCCAGCAGCATCCCGGGACTCTCTCCCTACGAGCAGTACTTC; len: 15; v_gene: TRBV28; abundance: -; d_gene: -; j_gene: TRBJ2-7
CDR3aa: CASSREGRGPSYEQYF; CDR3nt: TGTGCCAGCAGCCGCGAAGGACGGGGCCCCTCCTACGAGCAGTACTTC; len: 16; v_gene: TRBV5-8; abundance: -; d_gene: -; j_gene: TRBJ2-7
CDR3aa: CASSLLTAYEQCF; CDR3nt: TGTGCCAGCAGTTTACTGACAGCCTACGAGCAGTGCTTC; len: 13; v_gene: TRBV28; abundance: -; d_gene: -; j_gene: TRBJ2-7
CDR3aa: CASSQERLGTYEQYF; CDR3nt: TGTGCCAGCAGCCAAGAAAGACTAGGCACCTACGAGCAGTACTTC; len: 15; v_gene: TRBV7-2; abundance: -; d_gene: -; j_gene: TRBJ2-7
CDR3aa: CASSRSGTSYNEQFF; CDR3nt: TGTGCCAGCAGCCGTAGCGGGACCTCCTACAATGAGCAGTTCTTC; len: 15; v_gene: TRBV7-9; abundance: -; d_gene: TRBD2; j_gene: TRBJ2-1
CDR3aa: CASSQVSRGTNTGELFF; CDR3nt: TGCGCCAGCAGCCAAGTATCCAGGGGGACGAACACCGGGGAGCTGTTTTTT; len: 17; v_gene: TRBV4-1; abundance: -; d_gene: TRBD1; j_gene: TRBJ2-2